Listed here is a single T cell receptor (beta chain). Its antigen remains unidentified. The assay was immunoSEQ multiplex PCR, and TCRdb's table has in-frame clones only and misses some. The data contain fewer than 200,000 clones, 91% of them singletons. This specimen belongs to a study of T cell responses to AZD1222 COVID-19 vaccine. Findings of the study overall: No day 14 peak samples; only post-peak repertoires were characterized.

The sequence came from an adult who received the AZD1222 COVID-19 vaccine. The material sequenced was peripheral blood, taken 28 days after the second AZD1222 dose.

The DNA for the CDR3 is TGTGCCATCAGTCCGGGGAGCAACACTGAAGCTTTCTTT. This sequence encodes CAISPGSNTEAFF. The chain uses TRBV10-3 and TRBJ1-1, with D hard to call. With 5 bases removed from V and 2 bases from J, the gap between germline ends came to 9 bases. In germline, CDR1 is ENHRY, CDR2 SYGVKD. The CDR3 has 13 amino acids.